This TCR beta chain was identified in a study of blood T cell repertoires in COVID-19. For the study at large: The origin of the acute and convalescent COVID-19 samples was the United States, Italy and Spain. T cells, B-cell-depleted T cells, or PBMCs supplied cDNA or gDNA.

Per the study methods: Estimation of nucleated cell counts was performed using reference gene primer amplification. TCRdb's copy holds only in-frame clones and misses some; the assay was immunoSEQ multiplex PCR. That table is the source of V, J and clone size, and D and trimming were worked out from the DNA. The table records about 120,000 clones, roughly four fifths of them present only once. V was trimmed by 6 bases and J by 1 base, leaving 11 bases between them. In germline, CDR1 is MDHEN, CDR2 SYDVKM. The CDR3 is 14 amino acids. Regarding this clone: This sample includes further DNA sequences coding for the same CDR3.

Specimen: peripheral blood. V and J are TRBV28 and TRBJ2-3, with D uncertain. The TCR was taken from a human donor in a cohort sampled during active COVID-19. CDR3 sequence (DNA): TGTGCCAGCAGCTTCTTATCAGGCACAGATACGCAGTATTTT. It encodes CASSFLSGTDTQYF.